These 3 T cell receptor beta chains were all obtained from the same sample, sequenced in a study of OX40 agonist ivuxolimab in advanced cancers. Receptors were amplified or captured by the immunoSEQ multiplex PCR assay. In TCRdb, the immuneACCESS table is reduced to in-frame sequences with V and J assigned. These tables do not hold every clone; where another copy was compared, an unresolved V gene accounts for under half, and the others remain unexplained. The sample table records 50,000 or so clones; roughly four fifths of these occur just once. The top ten constitute about 0.8% of the sample. The source material was CD4+ or CD8+ T cells sorted from blood, sampled in a trial of the OX40 agonist ivuxolimab. The receptors were gathered from an adult with an advanced solid tumor such as melanoma, head and neck, liver or kidney cancer.

In this sample, this clone turned up a few times. The V call is TRBV5-1, the J call TRBJ2-7; TRBD2 agrees at 7 bases. Germline CDR1 reads SGHRS; CDR2 reads YFSETQ. The V and J ends lost 0 bases and 0 bases, in that order; junction bases with no gene match: 3. CDR3 length: 15 residues. The CDR3 sequence is CASSLVSGVSYEQYF. The DNA for the CDR3 is TGCGCCAGCAGCTTGGTAAGCGGGGTCTCCTACGAGCAGTACTTC.

The V gene is TRBV18, the J gene TRBJ2-7, with D perhaps TRBD2 (6 bases). Germline V gene lookup returns CDR1 KGHSH and CDR2 LQKENI. V lost 3 bases and J 4 bases, leaving 13 bases between the germline ends. CDR3 length: 14 amino acids. This CDR3 reads CASSPGGNQYEQYF. The CDR3 DNA reads as TGTGCCAGCTCACCCGGGGGAAATCAATACGAGCAGTACTTC.

The genes are TRBV2 and TRBJ2-3, with 7 bases matching TRBD2. The V segment lost 2 bases and the J segment 3 bases; nucleotides outside the gene matches: 14. CDR3 length: 18 amino acids. Germline loops: CDR1 SNHLY, CDR2 FYNNEI. CDR3 protein: CASSEWEERGSRTDTQYF. In DNA, the CDR3 is TGTGCCAGCAGTGAATGGGAGGAGCGGGGATCGAGGACAGATACGCAGTATTTT.